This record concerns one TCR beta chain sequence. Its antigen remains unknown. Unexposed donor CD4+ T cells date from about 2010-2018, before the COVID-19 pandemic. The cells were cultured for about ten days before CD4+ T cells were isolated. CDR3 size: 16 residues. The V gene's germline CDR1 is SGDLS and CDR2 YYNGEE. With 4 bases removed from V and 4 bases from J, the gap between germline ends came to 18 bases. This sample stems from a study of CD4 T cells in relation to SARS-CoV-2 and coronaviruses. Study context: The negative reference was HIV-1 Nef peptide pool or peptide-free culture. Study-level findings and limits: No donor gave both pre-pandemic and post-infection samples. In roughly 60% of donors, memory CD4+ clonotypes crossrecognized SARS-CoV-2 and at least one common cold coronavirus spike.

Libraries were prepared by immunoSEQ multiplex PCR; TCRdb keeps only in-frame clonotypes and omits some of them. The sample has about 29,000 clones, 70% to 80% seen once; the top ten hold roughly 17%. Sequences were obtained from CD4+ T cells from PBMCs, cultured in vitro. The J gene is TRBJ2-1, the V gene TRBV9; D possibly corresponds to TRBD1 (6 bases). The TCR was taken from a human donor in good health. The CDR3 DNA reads TGTGCCAGCAGCCCTGGGTGGGGGCCGGGATACAATGAGCAGTTCTTC. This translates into CASSPGWGPGYNEQFF.